Sequencing of this TCR beta chain was carried out in a study of blood T cell repertoires in COVID-19. The assay was immunoSEQ multiplex PCR, and TCRdb's table has in-frame clones only and misses some. The sample includes 72,000 or so clones, roughly 86% of them seen just once. From germline, CDR1 is SQVTM and CDR2 ANQGSEA. The ends lost 6 bases at V and 4 bases at J; junction bases unmatched: 13. CDR3 length: 15 amino acids. Sample: peripheral blood. This chain uses TRBV29-1 with TRBJ2-5, with TRBD2 identical over 8 bases. This TCR came from a woman aged 55-69 years with acute or convalescent COVID-19. This CDR3 reads CSVSRGGRELETQYF. The DNA for the CDR3 is TGCAGCGTCTCTCGGGGGGGGCGAGAATTAGAGACCCAGTACTTC.